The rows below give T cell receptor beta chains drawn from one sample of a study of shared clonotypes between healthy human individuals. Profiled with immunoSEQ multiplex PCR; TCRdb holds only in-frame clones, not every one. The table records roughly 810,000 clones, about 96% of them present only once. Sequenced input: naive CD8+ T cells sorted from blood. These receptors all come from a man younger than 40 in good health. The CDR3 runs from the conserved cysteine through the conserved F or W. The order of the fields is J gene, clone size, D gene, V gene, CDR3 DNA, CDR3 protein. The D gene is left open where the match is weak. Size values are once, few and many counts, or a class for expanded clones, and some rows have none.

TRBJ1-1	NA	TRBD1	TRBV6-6	TGTGCCAGCAGGACGGGACAGGGGTTCACTGAAGCTTTCTTT	CASRTGQGFTEAFF
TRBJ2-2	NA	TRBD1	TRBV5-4	TGTGCCAGCAGCCCCGGACAGGGGGCTTCCCCCGGGGAGCTGTTTTTT	CASSPGQGASPGELFF
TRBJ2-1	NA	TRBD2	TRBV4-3	TGCGCCAGCAGCCAAGATAAGACTAGCTCGTACAATGAGCAGTTCTTC	CASSQDKTSSYNEQFF
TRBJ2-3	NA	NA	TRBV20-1	TGCAGTGCTAGGGGCACAGATACGCAGTATTTT	CSARGTDTQYF
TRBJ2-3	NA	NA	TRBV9	TGTGCCAGCAGCGTAGCGGGAGCGGCAGATACGCAGTATTTT	CASSVAGAADTQYF
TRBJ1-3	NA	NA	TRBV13	TGTGCCAGCAGCTTAGGAGTGTCTGGAAACACCATATATTTT	CASSLGVSGNTIYF
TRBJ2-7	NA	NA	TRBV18	TGTGCCAGCTCACCATCCCCCAGGGGCGAGCAGTACTTC	CASSPSPRGEQYF
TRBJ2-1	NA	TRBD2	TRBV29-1	TGCAGCGTTGAAAGTATAGGCGTCGGCGGGGGTGAGCAGTTCTTC	CSVESIGVGGGEQFF
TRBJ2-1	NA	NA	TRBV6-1	TGTGCCAGCAAGGAACACTATGAGCAGTTCTTC	CASKEHYEQFF
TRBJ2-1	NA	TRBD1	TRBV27	TGTGCCAGCAGTGCCTTGACAGGGAATGTTAACAATGAGCAGTTCTTC	CASSALTGNVNNEQFF
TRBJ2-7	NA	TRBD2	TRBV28	TGTGCCAGCAGTTTGGGGAGGCTAGCGGGAGGCAGTTCCTCCTACGAGCAGTACTTC	CASSLGRLAGGSSSYEQYF
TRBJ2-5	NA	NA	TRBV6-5	TGTGCCAGCAGTTACCCCCAGGGGGAGACCCAGTACTTC	CASSYPQGETQYF
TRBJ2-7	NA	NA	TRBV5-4	TGTGCCAGCAGCTTGGGAAGAACCTCCTACGAGCAGTACTTC	CASSLGRTSYEQYF
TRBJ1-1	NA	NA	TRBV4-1	TGCGCCAGCAGCGACCTGAGTGGGATTGAAGCTTTCTTT	CASSDLSGIEAFF
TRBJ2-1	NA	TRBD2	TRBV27	TGTGCCAGCAGTTCGGGACTAGCGGGAGGAGCCTACAATGAGCAGTTCTTC	CASSSGLAGGAYNEQFF
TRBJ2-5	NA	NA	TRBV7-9	TGTGCCAGCAGCTCCCCGGACAGACAAGAGACCCAGTACTTC	CASSSPDRQETQYF
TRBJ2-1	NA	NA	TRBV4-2	TGTGCCAGCAGCCCCCCTCATGAGCGGGCCTACAATGAGCAGTTCTTC	CASSPPHERAYNEQFF
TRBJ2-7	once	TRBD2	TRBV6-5	TGTGCCAGCAGTCGCGGACTAGCGGGAACGGGTGAGCAGTACTTC	CASSRGLAGTGEQYF
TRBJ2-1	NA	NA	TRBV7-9	TGTGCCAGCAGCTTACCTGACTCCTACAATGAGCAGTTCTTC	CASSLPDSYNEQFF
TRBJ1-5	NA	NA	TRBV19	TGTGCCAGTAGTAAGGTCGGGCAGCTTAATCAGCCCCAGCATTTT	CASSKVGQLNQPQHF
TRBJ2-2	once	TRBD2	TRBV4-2	TGTGCCAGCGCTGGACTAGCGAACACCGGGGAGCTGTTTTTT	CASAGLANTGELFF
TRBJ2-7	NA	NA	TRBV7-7	TGTGCCAGCAGCCCGATACCCGGGGCCCCAACCGGGAACGCCTACGAGCAGTACTTC	CASSPIPGAPTGNAYEQYF
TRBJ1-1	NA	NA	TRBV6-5	TGTGCCAGCAGCCTTATAAAACAGGTTTCTGAAGCCTTCTTT	CASSLIKQVSEAFF
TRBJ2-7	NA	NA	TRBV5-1	TGCGCCAGCAGCCCGGGATCCAATTCCTACGAGCAGTACTTC	CASSPGSNSYEQYF
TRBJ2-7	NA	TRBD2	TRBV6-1	TGTGCCAGCAGTGAAGAGGGACTAGCGGCGATAACCTACGAGCAGTACTTC	CASSEEGLAAITYEQYF
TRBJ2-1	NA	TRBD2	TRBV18	TGTGCCAGCTCAACCCCGGAAGCGGGGAGGAACAATGAGCAGTTCTTC	CASSTPEAGRNNEQFF
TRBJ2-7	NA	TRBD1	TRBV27	TGTGCCAGCAGAACGGGACAGGTCTACGAGCAGTACTTC	CASRTGQVYEQYF
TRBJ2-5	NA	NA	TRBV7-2	TGTGCCAGCAGCTTACTCCAAGAGACCCAGTACTTC	CASSLLQETQYF
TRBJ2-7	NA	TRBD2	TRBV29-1	TGCAGCGTTATTGGGACTAGCGGGAGTACCTACGAGCAGTACTTC	CSVIGTSGSTYEQYF
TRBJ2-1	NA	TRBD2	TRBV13	TGTGCCAGCAGCTTAGGATCGGCGGGAGTCTCGTACAATGAGCAGTTCTTC	CASSLGSAGVSYNEQFF